A single sample gave rise to the 18 T cell receptor beta chains below, sequenced in a study of blood T cell repertoires in COVID-19. The table came from immunoSEQ multiplex PCR; TCRdb's copy has only in-frame clones and leaves some out. The table records a few hundred thousand clones, 87% of them present only once. Sequenced sample: peripheral blood. The receptors were sampled from a man over 45 with active or convalescent COVID-19.

The chain combines TRBV18 with TRBJ2-5, with 8 bases identical to TRBD2. Germline CDR1 KGHSH, CDR2 LQKENI. The ends lost 0 bases at V and 5 bases at J; junction bases unmatched: 11. The CDR3 is 17 residues long. CDR3 coding DNA: TGTGCCAGCTCACCACCGGGTAGCGGGGTATTCGGTGAGACCCAGTACTTC. Its protein product is CASSPPGSGVFGETQYF.

This clone occurred a few times. The CDR3 reads CASSLGRVYEQYF. Written as DNA, the CDR3 is TGCGCCAGCAGCTTGGGACGGGTCTACGAGCAGTACTTC. This chain uses TRBV5-1 with TRBJ2-7; D is uncertain. Trimming left V 0 bases short and J 3 bases short, with 7 bases between. The CDR3 loop spans 13 amino acids. Germline CDR1 SGHRS, CDR2 YFSETQ.

The V gene is TRBV28, the J gene TRBJ1-4, with D possibly matching TRBD1 (6 bases). The V and J ends lost 6 bases and 5 bases respectively, with 13 bases between them. The CDR3 runs to 14 residues. From germline, CDR1 is MDHEN and CDR2 SYDVKM. CDR3 DNA sequence: TGTGCCAGCAGCCAGGGGTCCTCGAATGAAAAACTGTTTTTT. Protein: CASSQGSSNEKLFF. The full variable domain, with the rest looked up from reference TRBV28 and TRBJ1-4, is DVKVTQSSRYLVKRTGEKVFLECVQDMDHENMFWYRQDPGLGLRLIYFSYDVKMKEKGDIPEGYSVSREKKERFSLILESASTNQTSMYLCASSQGSSNEKLFFGSGTQLSVL.

The chain carries TRBV5-5 and TRBJ1-4; D is uncertain. The CDR3 loop spans 16 amino acids. Trimming pared 4 bases from V and 4 bases from J, leaving 17 bases between. Germline CDR1 SGHKS, CDR2 YYEKEE (reference sequence). DNA for the CDR3: TGTGCCAGCAGCCAAGTCAGCGGACCACATAATGAAAAACTGTTTTTT. It specifies CASSQVSGPHNEKLFF.

This clone was seen once. CDR3 loop: CASSSYADRLRRDGYTF. The CDR3 bases are TGTGCCAGCAGCTCCTACGCAGACAGGCTTAGACGAGATGGCTACACCTTC. This rearrangement joins TRBV7-9 to TRBJ1-2, with D possibly TRBD1 on 6 matching bases. Germline V gives CDR1 SEHNR, CDR2 FQNEAQ (reference sequence). The CDR3 length is 17 residues. The ends were cut back, 4 bases at V and 6 bases at J, with 24 bases in the middle.

This clone occurred once. The chain carries TRBV10-3 and TRBJ1-2, with D maybe TRBD1 (6 bases). Trimming cost V 3 bases and J 8 bases, with 13 bases left between them. Germline loops: CDR1 ENHRY, CDR2 SYGVKD. This CDR3 is built from 13 residues. This CDR3 is CAISDSRQEGYTF. The CDR3 DNA follows: TGTGCCATCAGTGATTCGAGACAGGAAGGCTACACCTTC.

As to this clone: This could be a read error, since a much larger clone is one nucleotide away. Other DNA sequences of this sample code for an identical CDR3. The chain links TRBV6-1 to TRBJ2-7; D is unresolved. Deletions cut 3 bases from V and 1 base from J, with 4 bases between. In germline, CDR1 is MNHNS, CDR2 SASEGT. The length of the CDR3 is 12 residues. This CDR3 is CASSERSYEQYF. The CDR3 nucleotides are TGTGCCAGCAGTGAGAGATCCTACGAGCAGTACTTC.

The rearrangement joins TRBV10-3 to TRBJ2-3; 8 nucleotides agree with TRBD2. Germline trimming cut 1 base from V and 3 bases from J; bases unmatched to any gene: 9. CDR1 is ENHRY and CDR2 is SYGVKD in the germline V gene. The CDR3 contains 17 residues. DNA of the CDR3: TGTGCCATCAGTGAGTTTGCGGGGGGCTACAATACAGATACGCAGTATTTT. Amino acid sequence: CAISEFAGGYNTDTQYF.

The CDR3: CASSFDRGPSDTQYF. DNA for the CDR3: TGTGCCAGCAGCTTCGACAGGGGGCCTTCAGATACGCAGTATTTT. The V gene is TRBV5-4, the J gene TRBJ2-3, with 10 bases aligning to TRBD1. The junction had 4 bases not matched to a gene; V was cut back by 2 bases and J by 4 bases. Germline-derived CDR1 and CDR2 are SGHNT and YYREEE (reference sequence). CDR3 length: 15 residues.

This chain links TRBV5-1 with TRBJ2-7; D perhaps matches TRBD2 (5 bases). V lost 6 bases and J lost 0, with 22 bases in between. The CDR3 runs to 17 residues. Germline V lookup: CDR1 SGHRS, CDR2 YFSETQ. In nucleotides, the CDR3 is TGCGCCAGCACCCTTGGCCGAGCGAGCGGCAGCTCCTACGAGCAGTACTTC. Encoded protein: CASTLGRASGSSYEQYF.

This chain uses TRBV18 with TRBJ1-5; tentatively, D is TRBD1 (5 bases). The CDR3 has 15 amino acids. Germline values: CDR1 KGHSH, CDR2 LQKENI. V was pared by 3 bases and J by 0 bases, with 9 bases between. CDR3 bases: TGTGCCAGCTCACCTCGACAGCATAGCAATCAGCCCCAGCATTTT. Translation: CASSPRQHSNQPQHF.

CDR3 in amino acids: CASNEVGAGAYEQYF. The CDR3 nucleotides read TGTGCCAGCAACGAAGTCGGGGCAGGGGCCTACGAGCAGTACTTC. This rearrangement joins TRBV28 to TRBJ2-7; D is possibly TRBD1 (6 bases). The CDR3 covers 15 residues. Germline-derived CDR1 and CDR2 are MDHEN and SYDVKM. V lost 7 bases, J lost 2 bases, and 18 bases lay in between.

The genes are TRBV5-1 and TRBJ1-3; a weak D match, TRBD1 (5 bases). Between the trimmed V and J ends, which lost 1 base and 2 bases, there was a span of 10 bases. CDR1 SGHRS and CDR2 YFSETQ come from the germline V gene. The CDR3 is 15 amino acids. CDR3 coding DNA: TGCGCCAGCAGCTTGTTTGGGGGGGCTGGAAACACCATATATTTT. This codes for CASSLFGGAGNTIYF.

This rearrangement joins TRBV11-2 to TRBJ1-4; no definite D call. V lost 0 bases to trimming and J lost 4 bases, with 15 bases between them. The CDR3 extends over 17 amino acids. Germline V gene sequence: CDR1 SGHAT, CDR2 FQNNGV. CDR3 residues: CASSLDVWAAGNEKLFF. CDR3 coding DNA: TGTGCCAGCAGCTTAGACGTTTGGGCAGCGGGTAATGAAAAACTGTTTTTT. Supplemented by reference TRBV11-2 and TRBJ1-4, the full variable domain reads EAGVAQSPRYKIIEKRQSVAFWCNPISGHATLYWYQQILGQGPKLLIQFQNNGVVDDSQLPKDRFSAERLKGVDSTLKIQPAKLEDSAVYLCASSLDVWAAGNEKLFFGSGTQLSVL.

This clone came up once. This chain joins TRBV11-2 and TRBJ1-5; 8 bases align to TRBD1. The junction had 9 bases not matched to a gene; V was cut back by 4 bases and J by 7 bases. CDR3 length: 15 residues. Germline loops: CDR1 SGHAT, CDR2 FQNNGV. The CDR3 DNA reads as TGTGCCAGCAGCTCGACAGGGGCGCGGGGACAGCCCCAGCATTTT. Encoded protein: CASSSTGARGQPQHF.

The gene calls are TRBV2 and TRBJ1-1; 8 bases line up with TRBD1. The CDR3 loop spans 15 amino acids. Germline assignment: CDR1 SNHLY and CDR2 FYNNEI. J gave up 0 bases and V 4 bases, and 4 bases lay outside the gene matches. Written as DNA, the CDR3 is TGTGCCAGCAGTGGGGGGACAGGACTGAACACTGAAGCTTTCTTT. Its protein is CASSGGTGLNTEAFF.

The J gene is TRBJ1-6, the V gene TRBV19; D not resolved. Trimming took off 5 bases at V and 0 bases at J, with 8 bases between the two ends. Germline V gene data show CDR1 as LNHDA and CDR2 as SQIVND (reference sequence). The CDR3 loop spans 15 amino acids. The CDR3 reads CASSLESSYNSPLHF. CDR3 nucleotides: TGTGCCAGTAGTCTGGAGAGCTCCTATAATTCACCCCTCCACTTT.

V gene TRBV4-3 combines with J gene TRBJ1-3, with TRBD1 as a possible D gene (5 bases). The CDR3 covers 13 residues. The V end was cut by 1 base, the J end by 8 bases, with 9 bases between. CDR1 is LGHNA and CDR2 is YSLEER in the germline V gene. CDR3 protein: CASSQVGGDTIYF. As DNA, the CDR3 is TGCGCCAGCAGCCAAGTTGGGGGGGACACCATATATTTT.